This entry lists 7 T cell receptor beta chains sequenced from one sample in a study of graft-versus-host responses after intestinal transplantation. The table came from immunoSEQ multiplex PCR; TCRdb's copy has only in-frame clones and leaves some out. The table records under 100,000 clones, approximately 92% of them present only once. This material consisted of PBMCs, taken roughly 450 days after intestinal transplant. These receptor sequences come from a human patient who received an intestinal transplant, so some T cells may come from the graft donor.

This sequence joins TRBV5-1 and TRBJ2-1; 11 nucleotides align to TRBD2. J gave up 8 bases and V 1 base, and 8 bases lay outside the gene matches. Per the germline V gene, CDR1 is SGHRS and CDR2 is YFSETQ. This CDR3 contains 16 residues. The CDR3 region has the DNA TGCGCCAGCAGCTTGCTAGCGGGGGGTTTCTCGGATGAGCAGTTCTTC. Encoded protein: CASSLLAGGFSDEQFF. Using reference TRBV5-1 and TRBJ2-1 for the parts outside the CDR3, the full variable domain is KAGVTQTPRYLIKTRGQQVTLSCSPISGHRSVSWYQQTPGQGLQFLFEYFSETQRNKGNFPGRFSGRQFSNSRSEMNVSTLELGDSALYLCASSLLAGGFSDEQFFGPGTRLTVL.

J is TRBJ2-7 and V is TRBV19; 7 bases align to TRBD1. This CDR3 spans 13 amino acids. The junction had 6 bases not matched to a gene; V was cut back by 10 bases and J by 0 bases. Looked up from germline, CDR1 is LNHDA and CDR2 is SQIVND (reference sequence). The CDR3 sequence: CANHRDSSYEQYF. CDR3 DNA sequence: TGTGCCAACCACCGGGACAGCTCCTACGAGCAGTACTTC. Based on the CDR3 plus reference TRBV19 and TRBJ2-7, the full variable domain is DGGITQSPKYLFRKEGQNVTLSCEQNLNHDAMYWYRQDPGQGLRLIYYSQIVNDFQKGDIAEGYSVSREKKESFPLTVTSAQKNPTAFYLCANHRDSSYEQYFGPGTRLTVT.

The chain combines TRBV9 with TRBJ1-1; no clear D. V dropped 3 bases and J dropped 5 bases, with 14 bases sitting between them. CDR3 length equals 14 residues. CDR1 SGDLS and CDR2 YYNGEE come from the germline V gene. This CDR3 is CASSADQVRTEAFF. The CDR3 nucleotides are TGTGCCAGCAGCGCCGATCAGGTGAGGACTGAAGCTTTCTTT.

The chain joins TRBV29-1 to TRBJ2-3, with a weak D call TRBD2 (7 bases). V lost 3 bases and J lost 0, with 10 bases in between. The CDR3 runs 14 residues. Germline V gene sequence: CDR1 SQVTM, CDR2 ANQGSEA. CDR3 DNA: TGCAGCGTTGAGGGGGGGCCGAGCACAGATACGCAGTATTTT. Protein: CSVEGGPSTDTQYF.

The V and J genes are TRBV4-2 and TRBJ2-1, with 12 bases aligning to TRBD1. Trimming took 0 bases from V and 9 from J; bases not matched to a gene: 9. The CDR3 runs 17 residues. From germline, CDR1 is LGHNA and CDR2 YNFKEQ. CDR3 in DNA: TGTGCCAGCAGCCAAGAGATCTTGGGACAGGGGGCGGGTGAGCAGTTCTTC. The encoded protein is CASSQEILGQGAGEQFF.

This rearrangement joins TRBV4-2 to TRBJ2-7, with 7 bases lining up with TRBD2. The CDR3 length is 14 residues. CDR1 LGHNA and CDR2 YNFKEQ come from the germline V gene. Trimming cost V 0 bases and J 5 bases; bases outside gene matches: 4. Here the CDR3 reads CASSQDREGDEQYF. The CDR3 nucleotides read TGTGCCAGCAGCCAAGATAGGGAGGGCGACGAGCAGTACTTC.

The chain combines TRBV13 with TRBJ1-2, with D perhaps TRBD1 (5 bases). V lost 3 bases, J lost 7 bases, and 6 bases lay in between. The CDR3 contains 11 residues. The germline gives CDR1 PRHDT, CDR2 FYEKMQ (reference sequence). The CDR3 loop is CASSFGGGYTF. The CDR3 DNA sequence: TGTGCCAGCAGCTTCGGGGGTGGCTACACCTTC.